This T cell receptor (beta chain) was captured by sequencing in a study of beta chain features in type 1 diabetes. Study-level findings and limits: Shortening of TCRB CDR3s, moderate but significant, appeared in all four CD4+ subsets of Type 1 diabetes patients. Resolution of whether HLA type affects TCRB rearrangement was not achieved here.

With regard to this clone: Its antigen is currently unknown.

Germline V gene lookup returns CDR1 MNHNY and CDR2 SVGAGI (reference sequence). CDR3 length equals 13 residues. V was shortened by 3 bases and J by 5 bases, with 10 bases between the two germline ends. Reverse transcribing all isolated RNA meant expressed TCRB transcripts were sequenced. Sequencing was performed with immunoSEQ multiplex PCR; in TCRdb, only in-frame clones are kept and a portion is missing. This sample has about 370,000 clones, with 8.5% to 10% found just once. Material for sequencing was central memory CD4+ T cells from blood. The chain uses TRBV6-6 and TRBJ2-5; perhaps TRBD1 as D (6 bases). The clonotype comes from a man aged 30 to 39 with type 1 diabetes. CDR3 amino acids: CASSYKGEETQYF. Written as DNA, the CDR3 is TGTGCCAGCAGTTATAAGGGGGAGGAGACCCAGTACTTC.